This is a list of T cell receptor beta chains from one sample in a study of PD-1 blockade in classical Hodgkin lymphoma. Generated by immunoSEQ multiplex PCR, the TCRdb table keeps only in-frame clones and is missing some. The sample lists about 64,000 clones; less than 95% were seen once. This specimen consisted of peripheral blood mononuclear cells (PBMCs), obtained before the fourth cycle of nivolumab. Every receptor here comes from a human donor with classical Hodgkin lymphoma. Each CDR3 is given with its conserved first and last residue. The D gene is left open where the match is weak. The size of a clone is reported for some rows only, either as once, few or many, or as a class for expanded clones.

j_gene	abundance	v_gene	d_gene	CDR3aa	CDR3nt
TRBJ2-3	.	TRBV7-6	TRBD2	CASSLGAGISTDTQYF	TGTGCCAGCAGCTTAGGAGCGGGGATTAGCACAGATACGCAGTATTTT
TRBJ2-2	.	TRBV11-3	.	CASSGRGNYSGELFF	TGTGCCAGCAGCGGGAGGGGGAATTATAGCGGGGAGCTGTTTTTT
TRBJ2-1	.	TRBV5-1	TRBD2	CASSPGVMASGGPYNEQFF	TGCGCCAGCAGCCCGGGAGTTATGGCTAGCGGGGGACCCTACAATGAGCAGTTCTTC
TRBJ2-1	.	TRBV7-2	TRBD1	CASSLIPPQKTGQSNEQFF	TGTGCCAGCAGTTTGATCCCACCCCAAAAGACAGGGCAATCTAATGAGCAGTTCTTC
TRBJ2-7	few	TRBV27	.	CASSLFGGLDYTYEQYF	TGTGCCAGCAGTTTATTTGGGGGGCTAGACTACACCTACGAGCAGTACTTC
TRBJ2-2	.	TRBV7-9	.	CASSLVGSYTGELFF	TGTGCCAGCAGCTTAGTAGGCAGCTACACCGGGGAGCTGTTTTTT
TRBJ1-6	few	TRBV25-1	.	CASSEEEGVTPLHF	TGTGCCAGCAGTGAAGAGGAGGGGGTTACACCCCTCCACTTT
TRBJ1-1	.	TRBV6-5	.	CASSLQRQYTEAFF	TGTGCCAGCAGCCTCCAGCGCCAATACACTGAAGCTTTCTTT
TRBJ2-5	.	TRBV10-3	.	CAISVVAGETQYF	TGTGCCATCAGTGTCGTCGCAGGGGAGACCCAGTACTTC
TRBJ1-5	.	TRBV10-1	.	CASGVGLQPQHF	TGCGCCAGCGGAGTAGGGCTTCAGCCCCAGCATTTT
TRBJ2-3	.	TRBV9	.	CASSVGVFPFTDTQYF	TGTGCCAGCAGCGTAGGGGTTTTCCCTTTCACAGATACGCAGTATTTT
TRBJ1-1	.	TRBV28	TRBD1	CASRRQGSWERDTEAFF	TGTGCCAGCAGGCGACAGGGTTCATGGGAACGCGACACTGAAGCTTTCTTT
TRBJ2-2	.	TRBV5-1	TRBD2	CASSAGLNTGELFF	TGCGCCAGCAGCGCGGGACTAAACACCGGGGAGCTGTTTTTT
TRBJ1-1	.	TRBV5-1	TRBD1	CASSSDRGRTEAFF	TGCGCCAGCAGCTCCGACAGGGGGCGAACTGAAGCTTTCTTT
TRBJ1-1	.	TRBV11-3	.	CASSLPGPNTEAFF	TGTGCCAGCAGCCTCCCAGGCCCTAACACTGAAGCTTTCTTT
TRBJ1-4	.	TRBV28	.	CASSPGGAEATNEKLFF	TGTGCCAGCAGCCCCGGGGGCGCGGAGGCAACTAATGAAAAACTGTTTTTT
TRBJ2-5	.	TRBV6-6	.	CASSYRPEQETQYF	TGTGCCAGCAGTTACCGGCCAGAACAAGAGACCCAGTACTTC
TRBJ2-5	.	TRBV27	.	CASGTFVTQYF	TGTGCCAGCGGGACTTTCGTGACCCAGTACTTC
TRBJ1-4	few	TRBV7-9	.	CASSPRGKLFF	TGTGCCAGCAGCCCCCGAGGAAAACTGTTTTTT
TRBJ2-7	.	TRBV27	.	CASSPRRGSSYEQYF	TGTGCCAGCAGTCCCAGGAGGGGGTCTTCCTACGAGCAGTACTTC
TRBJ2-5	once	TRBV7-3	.	CASSLRPGLGVAGETQYF	TGTGCCAGCAGCCTTAGACCGGGACTGGGGGTTGCAGGCGAGACCCAGTACTTC
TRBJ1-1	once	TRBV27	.	CASNRSGGRYTEAFF	TGTGCCAGCAATCGGTCTGGGGGAAGGTACACTGAAGCTTTCTTT
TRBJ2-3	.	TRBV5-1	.	CASSLVFTDTQYF	TGCGCCAGCAGCTTAGTCTTCACAGATACGCAGTATTTT
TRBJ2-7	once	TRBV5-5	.	CASSLRPAGSYEQYF	TGTGCCAGCAGCTTGCGCCCGGCAGGCTCCTACGAGCAGTACTTC
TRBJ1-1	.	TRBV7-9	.	CASSLKGRKAFF	TGTGCCAGCAGCTTAAAAGGCAGAAAAGCTTTCTTT
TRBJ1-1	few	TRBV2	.	CASNRDGNTEAFF	TGTGCCAGCAATCGGGACGGAAACACTGAAGCTTTCTTT
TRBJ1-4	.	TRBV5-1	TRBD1	CASSWGQQATNEKLFF	TGCGCCAGCAGCTGGGGACAGCAGGCAACTAATGAAAAACTGTTTTTT
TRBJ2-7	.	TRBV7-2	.	CASSLVPGGDYEQYF	TGTGCCAGCAGCTTAGTGCCGGGTGGGGACTACGAGCAGTACTTC
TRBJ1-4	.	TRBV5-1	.	CASRQRDLGGEKLFF	TGCGCCAGCAGACAGCGGGACCTTGGGGGTGAAAAACTGTTTTTT
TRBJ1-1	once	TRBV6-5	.	CASSYLKDGNTEAFF	TGTGCCAGCAGTTACTTAAAGGACGGCAACACTGAAGCTTTCTTT
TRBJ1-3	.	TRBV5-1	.	CASSLAPGGLAGNTIYF	TGCGCCAGCAGCTTGGCCCCGGGAGGGCTTGCTGGAAACACCATATATTTT
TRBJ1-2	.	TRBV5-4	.	CASSFAPSRGAIGYTF	TGTGCCAGCAGCTTTGCCCCTTCTAGGGGGGCGATTGGCTACACCTTC
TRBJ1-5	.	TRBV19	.	CASSIGANSNQPQHF	TGTGCCAGTAGTATCGGGGCGAATAGCAATCAGCCCCAGCATTTT
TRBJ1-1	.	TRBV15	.	CATSKNRVVTEAFF	TGTGCCACCAGCAAAAACAGGGTTGTAACTGAAGCTTTCTTT
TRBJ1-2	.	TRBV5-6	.	CASSTDMANYGYTF	TGTGCCAGCAGCACGGACATGGCTAACTATGGCTACACCTTC
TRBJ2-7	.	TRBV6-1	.	CASSEGGPNYEQYF	TGTGCCAGCAGTGAAGGGGGGCCCAACTACGAGCAGTACTTC
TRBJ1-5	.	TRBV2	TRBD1	CASGGTGRSNQPQHF	TGTGCCAGCGGAGGGACAGGAAGAAGCAATCAGCCCCAGCATTTT
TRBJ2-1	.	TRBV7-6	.	CASSPSGPSSYNEQFF	TGTGCCAGCAGCCCAAGCGGCCCGAGCTCCTACAATGAGCAGTTCTTC
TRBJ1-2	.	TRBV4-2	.	CASSQENEGIADYGYTF	TGTGCCAGCAGCCAAGAAAACGAAGGAATCGCGGACTATGGCTACACCTTC
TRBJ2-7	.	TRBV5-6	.	CASSYRTVHLRDEQYF	TGTGCCAGCAGTTACCGGACAGTCCACCTCAGGGACGAGCAGTACTTC
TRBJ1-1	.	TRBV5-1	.	CASSRTEALGTEAFF	TGCGCCAGCAGTAGGACAGAAGCTCTAGGAACTGAAGCTTTCTTT
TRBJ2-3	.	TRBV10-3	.	CAIRPIASTDTQYF	TGTGCCATCCGACCGATTGCTAGCACAGATACGCAGTATTTT
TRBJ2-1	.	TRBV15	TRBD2	CATSIRTSIDEQFF	TGTGCCACCAGCATTCGGACTAGCATCGATGAGCAGTTCTTC
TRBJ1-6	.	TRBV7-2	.	CASSLWDVPPLHF	TGTGCCAGCAGCTTATGGGACGTTCCACCCCTCCACTTT
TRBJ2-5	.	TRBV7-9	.	CASSRGGGLGTQYF	TGTGCCAGCAGCCGGGGTGGGGGCCTGGGGACCCAGTACTTC
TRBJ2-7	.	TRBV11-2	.	CASSLEDISPAGSYEQYF	TGTGCCAGCAGCTTAGAGGACATCTCGCCCGCGGGGTCCTACGAGCAGTACTTC
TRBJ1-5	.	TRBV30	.	CAWSVGRNQPQHF	TGTGCCTGGAGTGTAGGTCGAAATCAGCCCCAGCATTTT
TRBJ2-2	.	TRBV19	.	CACRGRSNTGELFF	TGTGCCTGCAGGGGTCGCTCGAACACCGGGGAGCTGTTTTTT
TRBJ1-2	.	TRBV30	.	CAWSVTGLGYTF	TGTGCCTGGAGCGTAACAGGATTGGGCTACACCTTC
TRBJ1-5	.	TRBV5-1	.	CASSLDGYNQPQHF	TGCGCCAGCAGCTTGGACGGGTACAATCAGCCCCAGCATTTT
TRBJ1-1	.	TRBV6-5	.	CASSPRQPNTEAFF	TGTGCCAGCAGTCCACGACAGCCGAACACTGAAGCTTTCTTT
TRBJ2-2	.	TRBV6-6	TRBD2	CASTQRLASGELFF	TGTGCCAGCACACAGCGACTAGCGTCCGGGGAGCTGTTTTTT
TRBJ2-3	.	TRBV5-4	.	CASSLEGPKGDTQYF	TGTGCCAGCAGCTTGGAGGGCCCGAAGGGAGATACGCAGTATTTT